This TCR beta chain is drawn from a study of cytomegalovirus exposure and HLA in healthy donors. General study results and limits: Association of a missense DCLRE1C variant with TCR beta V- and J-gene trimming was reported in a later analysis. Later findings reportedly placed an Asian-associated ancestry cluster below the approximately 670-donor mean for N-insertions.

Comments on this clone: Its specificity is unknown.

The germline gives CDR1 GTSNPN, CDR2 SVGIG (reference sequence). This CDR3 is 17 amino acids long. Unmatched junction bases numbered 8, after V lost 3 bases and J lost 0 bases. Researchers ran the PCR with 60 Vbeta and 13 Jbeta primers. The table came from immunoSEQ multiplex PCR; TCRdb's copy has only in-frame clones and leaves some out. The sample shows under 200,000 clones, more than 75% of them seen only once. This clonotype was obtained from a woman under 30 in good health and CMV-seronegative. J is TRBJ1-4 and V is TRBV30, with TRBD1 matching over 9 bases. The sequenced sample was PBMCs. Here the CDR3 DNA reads TGTGCCTGGAGCCGGGACAGGGTCGGCGCAACTAATGAAAAACTGTTTTTT. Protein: CAWSRDRVGATNEKLFF.